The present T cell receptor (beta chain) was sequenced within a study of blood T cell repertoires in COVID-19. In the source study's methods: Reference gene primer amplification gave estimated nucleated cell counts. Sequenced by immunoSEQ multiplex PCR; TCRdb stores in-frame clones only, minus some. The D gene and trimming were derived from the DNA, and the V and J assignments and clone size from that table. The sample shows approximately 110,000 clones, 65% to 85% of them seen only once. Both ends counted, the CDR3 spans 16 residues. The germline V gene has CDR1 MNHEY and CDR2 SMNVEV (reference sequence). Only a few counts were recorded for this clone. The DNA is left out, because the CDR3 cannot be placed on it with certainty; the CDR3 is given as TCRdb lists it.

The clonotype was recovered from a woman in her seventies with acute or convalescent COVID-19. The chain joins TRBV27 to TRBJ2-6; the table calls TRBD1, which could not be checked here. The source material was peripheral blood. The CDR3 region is CASSFSVSAGANVLTF.